The source of this T cell receptor beta chain is a study of cytomegalovirus exposure and HLA in healthy donors. The CDR3 has 13 amino acids. Germline V gives CDR1 MNHNS, CDR2 SASEGT. V lost 9 bases to trimming and J lost 7 bases, with 18 bases between them. PCR was performed using 60 Vbeta and 13 Jbeta primers. Sequenced by immunoSEQ multiplex PCR; TCRdb stores in-frame clones only, minus some. Of fewer than 90,000 clones in the sample, roughly 80% are singletons; the top ten hold around 9.1%. The chain uses TRBV6-1 and TRBJ1-1; no definite D call. The receptor was derived from a man aged 25-45 years in good health and CMV-seropositive. Input material: PBMCs. The CDR3 reads CARTKTTPYEAFF. The CDR3 nucleotides are TGTGCCAGAACTAAAACAACTCCATATGAAGCTTTCTTT.